This is a list of T cell receptor beta chains from one sample in a study of PD-1 blockade in classical Hodgkin lymphoma. The assay was immunoSEQ multiplex PCR, and TCRdb's table has in-frame clones only and misses some. The sample contains around 30,000 clones, about four fifths of which appear only once. This specimen was peripheral blood mononuclear cells (PBMCs), taken at baseline. The receptors were sampled from a human donor with classical Hodgkin lymphoma. CDR3s include the opening cysteine and the closing phenylalanine or tryptophan. D genes are given only for firm matches. Size values are once, few and many counts, or a class for expanded clones, and some rows have none.

size: -; D: -; J: TRBJ2-2; V: TRBV7-3; CDR3: CASSLSGELFF; DNA: TGTGCCAGCAGCTTATCCGGGGAGCTGTTTTTT
size: few; D: -; J: TRBJ1-1; V: TRBV7-9; CDR3: CASRPQGGDTEAFF; DNA: TGTGCCAGCAGACCACAGGGTGGTGACACTGAAGCTTTCTTT
size: -; D: -; J: TRBJ1-2; V: TRBV19; CDR3: CASSPNYGYTF; DNA: TGTGCCAGTAGTCCGAACTATGGCTACACCTTC
size: -; D: -; J: TRBJ1-1; V: TRBV19; CDR3: CASSINGGTEAFF; DNA: TGTGCCAGTAGTATAAATGGGGGCACTGAAGCTTTCTTT
size: -; D: TRBD1; J: TRBJ1-1; V: TRBV7-9; CDR3: CASSLQGAMNTEAFF; DNA: TGTGCCAGCAGTTTACAGGGGGCTATGAACACTGAAGCTTTCTTT
size: -; D: TRBD1; J: TRBJ1-2; V: TRBV27; CDR3: CASSLKGSGDRDNYGYTF; DNA: TGTGCCAGCAGTTTAAAGGGCAGTGGGGACAGGGATAACTATGGCTACACCTTC
size: -; D: TRBD2; J: TRBJ2-5; V: TRBV14; CDR3: CASSPGLAGVIETQYF; DNA: TGTGCCAGCAGCCCGGGACTAGCGGGGGTCATAGAGACCCAGTACTTC
size: -; D: TRBD1; J: TRBJ1-1; V: TRBV6-4; CDR3: CASKAQGWETEAFF; DNA: TGTGCCAGCAAAGCACAGGGGTGGGAGACTGAAGCTTTCTTT
size: -; D: TRBD1; J: TRBJ1-1; V: TRBV9; CDR3: CASSPGQGYTEAFF; DNA: TGTGCCAGCAGCCCCGGACAGGGGTACACTGAAGCTTTCTTT
size: -; D: -; J: TRBJ2-7; V: TRBV11-2; CDR3: CASSLEGANFYEQYF; DNA: TGTGCCAGCAGCTTAGAAGGGGCTAACTTCTACGAGCAGTACTTC
size: -; D: -; J: TRBJ2-6; V: TRBV30; CDR3: CAWSVGGSGANVLTF; DNA: TGTGCCTGGAGTGTAGGGGGATCTGGGGCCAACGTCCTGACTTTC
size: -; D: TRBD2; J: TRBJ2-5; V: TRBV18; CDR3: CASSPPSGGPQETQYF; DNA: TGTGCCAGCTCACCACCGAGCGGGGGGCCACAAGAGACCCAGTACTTC
size: -; D: -; J: TRBJ1-1; V: TRBV7-9; CDR3: CASSSDFDTEAFF; DNA: TGTGCCAGCAGCTCAGACTTCGACACTGAAGCTTTCTTT
size: once; D: TRBD1; J: TRBJ2-7; V: TRBV2; CDR3: CASSGITFLDRGLREQYF; DNA: TGTGCCAGCAGTGGAATTACCTTCCTCGACAGGGGGCTGAGGGAGCAGTACTTC
size: -; D: -; J: TRBJ1-1; V: TRBV6-5; CDR3: CASSYLGKTGEAFF; DNA: TGTGCCAGCAGTTACCTCGGAAAAACTGGTGAAGCTTTCTTT